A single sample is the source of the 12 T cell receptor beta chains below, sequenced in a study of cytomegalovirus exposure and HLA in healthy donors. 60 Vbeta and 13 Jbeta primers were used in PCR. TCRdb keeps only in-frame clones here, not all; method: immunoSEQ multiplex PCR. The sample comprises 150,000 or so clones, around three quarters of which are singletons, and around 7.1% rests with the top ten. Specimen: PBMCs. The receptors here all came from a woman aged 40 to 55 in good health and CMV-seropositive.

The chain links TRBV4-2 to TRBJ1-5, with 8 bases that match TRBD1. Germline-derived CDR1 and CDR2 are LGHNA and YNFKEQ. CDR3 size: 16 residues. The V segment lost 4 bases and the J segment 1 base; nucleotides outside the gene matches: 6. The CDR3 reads CASSPGDRGSNQPQHF. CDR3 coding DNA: TGTGCCAGCAGCCCGGGCGACAGGGGAAGCAATCAGCCCCAGCATTTT.

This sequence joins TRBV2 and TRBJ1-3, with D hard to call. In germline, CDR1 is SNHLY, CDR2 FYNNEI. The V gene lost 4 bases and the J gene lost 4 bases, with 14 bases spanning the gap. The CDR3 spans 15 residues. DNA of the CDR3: TGTGCCAGCAGTGGTCCAGGAGCGGTCGGAAACACCATATATTTT. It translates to CASSGPGAVGNTIYF.

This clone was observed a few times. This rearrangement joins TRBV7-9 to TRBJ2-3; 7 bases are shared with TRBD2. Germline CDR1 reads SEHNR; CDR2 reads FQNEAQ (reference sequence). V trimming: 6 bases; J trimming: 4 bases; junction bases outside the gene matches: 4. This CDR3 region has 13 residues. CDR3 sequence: CASSQTSSDTQYF. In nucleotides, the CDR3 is TGTGCCAGCAGTCAGACTAGCTCAGATACGCAGTATTTT.

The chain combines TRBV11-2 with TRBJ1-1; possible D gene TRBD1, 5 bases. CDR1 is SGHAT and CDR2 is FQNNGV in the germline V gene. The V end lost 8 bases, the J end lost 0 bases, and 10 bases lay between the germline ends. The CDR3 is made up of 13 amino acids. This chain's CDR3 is CASARGVNTEAFF. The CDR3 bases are TGTGCCAGCGCTCGGGGGGTGAACACTGAAGCTTTCTTT.

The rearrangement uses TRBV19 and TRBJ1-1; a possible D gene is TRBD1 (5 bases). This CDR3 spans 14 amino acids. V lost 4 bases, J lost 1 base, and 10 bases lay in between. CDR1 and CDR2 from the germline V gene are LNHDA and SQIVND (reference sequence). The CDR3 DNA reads TGTGCCAGTAGTACGGGGGGAGGGAACACTGAAGCTTTCTTT. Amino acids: CASSTGGGNTEAFF.

Here the CDR3 reads CASRLGQSSYEQYF. The CDR3 nucleotides are TGCGCCAGCAGACTCGGACAGAGCTCCTACGAGCAGTACTTC. V usage is TRBV5-1 and J usage is TRBJ2-7; D possibly corresponds to TRBD1 (6 bases). Trimming shortened V by 5 bases and J by 0 bases, and 12 bases separated the two germline ends. This CDR3 has 14 amino acids. Germline V gives CDR1 SGHRS, CDR2 YFSETQ.

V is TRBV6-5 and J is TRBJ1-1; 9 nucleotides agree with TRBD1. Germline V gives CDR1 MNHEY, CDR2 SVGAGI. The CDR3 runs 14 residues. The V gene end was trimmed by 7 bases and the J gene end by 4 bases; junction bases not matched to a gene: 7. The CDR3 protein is CASTRDREGTEAFF. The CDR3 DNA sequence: TGTGCCAGCACCCGGGACAGGGAAGGCACTGAAGCTTTCTTT.

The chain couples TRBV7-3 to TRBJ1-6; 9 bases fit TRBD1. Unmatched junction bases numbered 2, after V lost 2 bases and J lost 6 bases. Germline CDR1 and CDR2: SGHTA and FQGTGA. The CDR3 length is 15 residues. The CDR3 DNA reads TGTGCCAGCAGCTTAGGGGGACAGGGTAATTCACCCCTCCACTTT. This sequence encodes CASSLGGQGNSPLHF.

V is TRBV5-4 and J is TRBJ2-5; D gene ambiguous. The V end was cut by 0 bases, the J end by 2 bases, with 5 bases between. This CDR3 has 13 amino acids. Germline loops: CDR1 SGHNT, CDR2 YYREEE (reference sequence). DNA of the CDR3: TGTGCCAGCAGCTTGGTAATACAAGAGACCCAGTACTTC. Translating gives CASSLVIQETQYF.

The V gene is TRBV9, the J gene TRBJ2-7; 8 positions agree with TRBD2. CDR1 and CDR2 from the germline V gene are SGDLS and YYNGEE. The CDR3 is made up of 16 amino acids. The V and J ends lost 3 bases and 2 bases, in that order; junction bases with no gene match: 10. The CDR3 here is CASSGVPGLVPYEQYF. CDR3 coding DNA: TGTGCCAGCAGCGGGGTACCGGGACTAGTCCCCTACGAGCAGTACTTC.

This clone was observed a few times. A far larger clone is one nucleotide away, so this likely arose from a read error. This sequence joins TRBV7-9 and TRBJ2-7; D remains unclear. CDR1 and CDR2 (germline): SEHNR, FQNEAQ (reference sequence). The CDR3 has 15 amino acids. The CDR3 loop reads CSSSLDPTSTYEQYF. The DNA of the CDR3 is TGTTCCAGCAGCTTAGATCCAACTTCTACCTACGAGCAGTACTTC. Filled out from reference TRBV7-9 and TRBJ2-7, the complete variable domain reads DTGVSQNPRHKITKRGQNVTFRCDPISEHNRLYWYRQTLGQGPEFLTYFQNEAQLEKSRLLSDRFSAERPKGSFSTLEIQRTEQGDSAMYLCSSSLDPTSTYEQYFGPGTRLTVT.

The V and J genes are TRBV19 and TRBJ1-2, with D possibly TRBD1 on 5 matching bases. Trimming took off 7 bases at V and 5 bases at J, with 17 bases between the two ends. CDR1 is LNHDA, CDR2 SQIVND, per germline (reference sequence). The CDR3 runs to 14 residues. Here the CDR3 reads CASTRPGTPYGYTF. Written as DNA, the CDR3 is TGTGCCAGTACCCGACCAGGGACTCCTTATGGCTACACCTTC.